The 23 T cell receptor beta chains in this list originate from one sample, sequenced in a study of T cell responses to AZD1222 COVID-19 vaccine. Clones were read by immunoSEQ multiplex PCR, and TCRdb kept only the in-frame ones, dropping some. The data contain some 150,000 clones, 85% to 95% of them singletons. The sequencing here drew on peripheral blood, taken on day 0 of MenACWY control vaccination. The receptors shown here come from an adult in good health.

The chain employs TRBV7-8 and TRBJ2-1, with unresolved D. Trimming stripped 2 bases from V and 8 bases from J, with 7 bases between. There are 12 residues in the CDR3. Germline lookup yields CDR1 SGHVS and CDR2 FQNEAQ. In DNA form, the CDR3 reads TGTGCCAGCAGCTTATTTTCTTATGAGCAGTTCTTC. Protein sequence: CASSLFSYEQFF.

This chain connects TRBV2 to TRBJ1-5; the D gene is possibly TRBD1 (5 bases). Trimming left V 0 bases short and J 11 bases short, with 11 bases between. Germline V lookup: CDR1 SNHLY, CDR2 FYNNEI. This CDR3 has 13 amino acids. The CDR3 DNA follows: TGTGCCAGCAGTGAAGCGCTTCGGGGGGCCCAGCATTTT. Translation gives CASSEALRGAQHF.

This chain links TRBV6-5 with TRBJ2-7, with 9 bases matching TRBD1. The germline gives CDR1 MNHEY, CDR2 SVGAGI. The J segment lost 2 bases and the V segment lost 6 bases, leaving 5 bases of the junction unmatched. The CDR3 sequence is 14 residues long. CDR3 nucleotides: TGTGCCAGCAGCGGGACAGGGTGGGCCTACGAGCAGTACTTC. Translated: CASSGTGWAYEQYF.

DNA of the CDR3: TGTGCCAGCAGCACCAGCCCTACAGGTGTCTATGGCTACACCTTC. Residues: CASSTSPTGVYGYTF. The chain links TRBV9 to TRBJ1-2, with D perhaps TRBD1 (5 bases). The germline V gene has CDR1 SGDLS and CDR2 YYNGEE. The V end was cut by 4 bases, the J end by 4 bases, with 17 bases between. CDR3 length: 15 amino acids.

This clone occurred once. The chain links TRBV5-1 to TRBJ1-2, with TRBD1 as a possible D gene (6 bases). The germline gives CDR1 SGHRS, CDR2 YFSETQ. V lost 0 bases to trimming and J lost 0 bases, with 18 bases between them. The CDR3 has 18 amino acids. DNA for the CDR3: TGCGCCAGCAGCTTGGGTCCGTCGGACAGCAATTCTAACTATGGCTACACCTTC. It specifies CASSLGPSDSNSNYGYTF.

CDR3 DNA: TGTGCCAGCAGCTTAGTGAACAGTCATTCACCCCTCCACTTT. Residues: CASSLVNSHSPLHF. V gene TRBV7-2 combines with J gene TRBJ1-6, with D hard to call. The CDR3 has 14 amino acids. CDR1 SGHTA and CDR2 FQGNSA come from the germline V gene. The V and J ends lost 1 base and 8 bases respectively, with 9 bases between them.

The chain joins TRBV5-1 to TRBJ1-3; a possible D gene is TRBD1 (6 bases). With 5 bases removed from V and 3 bases from J, the gap between germline ends came to 12 bases. CDR1 is SGHRS and CDR2 is YFSETQ in the germline V gene. This CDR3 spans 14 amino acids. The CDR3 DNA sequence: TGCGCCAGCAGTGAAGGGGGAGGTGGAAACACCATATATTTT. This encodes CASSEGGGGNTIYF. The full variable domain, in which reference TRBV5-1 and TRBJ1-3 provide the parts outside the CDR3, is KAGVTQTPRYLIKTRGQQVTLSCSPISGHRSVSWYQQTPGQGLQFLFEYFSETQRNKGNFPGRFSGRQFSNSRSEMNVSTLELGDSALYLCASSEGGGGNTIYFGEGSWLTVV.

The V and J genes are TRBV20-1 and TRBJ1-1, with a weak D call TRBD1 (5 bases). Between the trimmed V and J ends, which lost 3 bases and 0 bases, there was a span of 8 bases. CDR3 length equals 13 residues. Germline values: CDR1 DFQATT, CDR2 SNEGSKA (reference sequence). CDR3 in amino acids: CSASWGVNTEAFF. The CDR3 DNA follows: TGCAGTGCTAGTTGGGGGGTGAACACTGAAGCTTTCTTT.

This clone was counted once. The rearrangement links TRBV11-2 to TRBJ1-3; D may be TRBD1 (5 bases). CDR1 and CDR2 from the germline V gene are SGHAT and FQNNGV. Trimming left V 1 base short and J 0 bases short, with 13 bases between. The CDR3 sequence is 17 residues long. CDR3: CASSLVFGDYSGNTIYF. In DNA form, the CDR3 reads TGTGCCAGCAGCTTAGTTTTTGGGGACTACTCTGGAAACACCATATATTTT.

The V gene is TRBV6-4, the J gene TRBJ1-6; D perhaps matches TRBD1 (5 bases). Germline-derived CDR1 and CDR2 are MRHNA and SNTAGT. This CDR3 contains 15 residues. The germline V and J ends were trimmed by 3 bases and 10 bases, with 16 bases remaining between them. The CDR3: CASSDITGLRSPLHF. The CDR3 nucleotides are TGTGCCAGCAGTGATATAACAGGTTTGAGATCACCCCTCCACTTT.

The V call is TRBV7-2, the J call TRBJ2-4; D call uncertain. V lost 6 bases and J lost 2, with 5 bases in between. The CDR3 spans 12 residues. The germline V gene encodes CDR1 SGHTA and CDR2 FQGNSA. CDR3 region: CASRGPKNIQYF. As DNA, the CDR3 is TGTGCCAGCAGGGGTCCCAAAAACATTCAGTACTTC. Looking up the rest from reference TRBV7-2 and TRBJ2-4 gives the full variable domain: GAGVSQSPSNKVTEKGKDVELRCDPISGHTALYWYRQSLGQGLEFLIYFQGNSAPDKSGLPSDRFSAERTGGSVSTLTIQRTQQEDSAVYLCASRGPKNIQYFGAGTRLSVL.

This sequence joins TRBV6-5 and TRBJ1-1; 7 positions match TRBD1. J gave up 1 base and V 7 bases, and 9 bases lay outside the gene matches. This CDR3 contains 15 residues. Looked up from germline, CDR1 is MNHEY and CDR2 is SVGAGI. CDR3: CASKTPGQTNTEAFF. CDR3 bases: TGTGCCAGCAAGACACCGGGACAGACGAACACTGAAGCTTTCTTT.

The chain is built from TRBV10-3 and TRBJ1-1; D gene ambiguous. The V gene lost 6 bases and the J gene lost 2 bases, with 4 bases spanning the gap. The CDR3 totals 11 residues. The germline V gene encodes CDR1 ENHRY and CDR2 SYGVKD. The CDR3 sequence is CAIRKNTEAFF. CDR3 nucleotide sequence: TGTGCCATCAGGAAAAACACTGAAGCTTTCTTT.

This clone was observed once. The chain couples TRBV19 to TRBJ2-7; perhaps D is TRBD1 or TRBD2 (5 bases each). V lost 6 bases and J 3 bases, leaving 18 bases between the germline ends. Per germline, CDR1 LNHDA and CDR2 SQIVND (reference sequence). This CDR3 comprises 15 residues. The CDR3 reads CASSSGRVPLYEQYF. DNA for the CDR3: TGTGCCAGTAGCTCGGGACGAGTCCCTCTCTACGAGCAGTACTTC. Filled out from reference TRBV19 and TRBJ2-7, the complete variable domain reads DGGITQSPKYLFRKEGQNVTLSCEQNLNHDAMYWYRQDPGQGLRLIYYSQIVNDFQKGDIAEGYSVSREKKESFPLTVTSAQKNPTAFYLCASSSGRVPLYEQYFGPGTRLTVT.

The chain is built from TRBV7-2 and TRBJ2-2; the D is unclear. Germline V lookup: CDR1 SGHTA, CDR2 FQGNSA. CDR3 length equals 13 residues. Trimming left V 3 bases short and J 3 bases short, with 5 bases between. The CDR3 sequence is CASSFGYTGELFF. Here the CDR3 DNA reads TGTGCCAGCAGCTTTGGGTACACCGGGGAGCTGTTTTTT.

This sequence joins TRBV5-4 and TRBJ1-1, with D unresolved. CDR3 length: 16 residues. Germline CDR1 is SGHNT and CDR2 is YYREEE (reference sequence). V lost 3 bases to trimming and J lost 3 bases, with 18 bases between them. CDR3 in amino acids: CASSYHPSDPDTEAFF. CDR3 sequence (DNA): TGTGCCAGCAGCTATCACCCATCAGATCCGGACACTGAAGCTTTCTTT.

The chain joins TRBV11-2 to TRBJ2-1; the match to TRBD2 covers 15 bases. V was pared by 4 bases and J by 4 bases, with 8 bases of the junction left unmatched. The CDR3 has 18 amino acids. Germline-derived CDR1 and CDR2 are SGHAT and FQNNGV. CDR3 in DNA: TGTGCCAGCAGCTCGAGGACTAGCGGGGGGGGTGAGTACAATGAGCAGTTCTTC. Translating it yields CASSSRTSGGGEYNEQFF.

The rearrangement links TRBV28 to TRBJ2-5; 9 nucleotides align to TRBD2. The J segment lost 7 bases and the V segment lost 6 bases, leaving 9 bases of the junction unmatched. Germline loops: CDR1 MDHEN, CDR2 SYDVKM. This CDR3 is built from 14 residues. The DNA of the CDR3 is TGTGCCAGCAGAAATAGCGGGAGTGGCGGGACCCAGTACTTC. This gives the protein CASRNSGSGGTQYF. Drawing the rest from reference TRBV28 and TRBJ2-5, the complete variable domain is DVKVTQSSRYLVKRTGEKVFLECVQDMDHENMFWYRQDPGLGLRLIYFSYDVKMKEKGDIPEGYSVSREKKERFSLILESASTNQTSMYLCASRNSGSGGTQYFGPGTRLLVL.

The CDR3 coding sequence is TGTGCCAGCAGTTTACCGACAGGGAACACTGAAGCTTTCTTT. Protein: CASSLPTGNTEAFF. V gene TRBV28 combines with J gene TRBJ1-1, with D possibly TRBD1 on 6 matching bases. Trimming left V 2 bases short and J 1 base short, with 8 bases between. Germline V lookup: CDR1 MDHEN, CDR2 SYDVKM. The CDR3 length is 14 residues.

V is TRBV5-1 and J is TRBJ1-5; weak D call: TRBD1 (6 bases). This CDR3 comprises 15 residues. Germline assignment: CDR1 SGHRS and CDR2 YFSETQ. V gave up 0 bases and J gave up 7 bases, with 14 bases separating them. The CDR3 here is CASSLEGGKGQPQHF. The CDR3, as DNA: TGCGCCAGCAGCTTGGAAGGGGGGAAGGGACAGCCCCAGCATTTT.

The chain carries TRBV27 and TRBJ1-1; D unclear. The CDR3 runs 14 residues. The V end lost 1 base, the J end lost 0 bases, and 6 bases lay between the germline ends. The germline V gene encodes CDR1 MNHEY and CDR2 SMNVEV (reference sequence). The CDR3 bases are TGTGCCAGCAGTTTATTTTGGATGAACACTGAAGCTTTCTTT. Its protein product is CASSLFWMNTEAFF.

The rearrangement links TRBV4-1 to TRBJ1-2; TRBD1 matches 9 bases. The CDR3 runs to 17 residues. Germline trimming cut 3 bases from V and 6 bases from J; bases unmatched to any gene: 14. The germline V gene encodes CDR1 MGHRA and CDR2 YSYEKL. In nucleotides, the CDR3 is TGCGCCAGCAGCCAGGTACTTGGGACAGGGAAGGTTGATGGCTACACCTTC. Protein sequence: CASSQVLGTGKVDGYTF.

The V gene is TRBV2, the J gene TRBJ1-4; 11 bases match TRBD1. CDR1 is SNHLY and CDR2 is FYNNEI in the germline V gene. V was pared by 8 bases and J by 7 bases, with 12 bases of the junction left unmatched. The CDR3 is 16 amino acids. The CDR3 DNA follows: TGTGCCAGCGAACCCCGGGACAGGGGGGTTTCTGAAAAACTGTTTTTT. Translated: CASEPRDRGVSEKLFF.